These 17 T cell receptor beta chains were all obtained from the same sample, sequenced in a study of blood T cell repertoires in COVID-19. TCRdb's copy holds only in-frame clones and misses some; the assay was immunoSEQ multiplex PCR. Among more than 65,000 clones listed, about four fifths were seen once. The sample taken for sequencing was peripheral blood. The origin of the receptors is a woman in her 70s with acute or convalescent COVID-19.

This sequence joins TRBV5-6 and TRBJ2-7; 7 bases fit TRBD2. Germline V CDR1 and CDR2: SGHDT, YYEEEE. Germline trimming cut 4 bases from V and 6 bases from J; bases unmatched to any gene: 4. The CDR3 runs 12 residues. This CDR3 reads CASSLTSAEQYF. The CDR3 DNA is TGTGCCAGCAGCCTTACTAGCGCCGAGCAGTACTTC.

The chain combines TRBV2 with TRBJ1-6; 7 nucleotides align to TRBD1. The V segment lost 6 bases and the J segment 6 bases; nucleotides outside the gene matches: 5. The CDR3 runs 14 residues. Germline assignment: CDR1 SNHLY and CDR2 FYNNEI. CDR3 loop: CASRRGTVNSPLHF. As DNA, the CDR3 is TGTGCCAGCAGGAGGGGGACAGTTAATTCACCCCTCCACTTT.

The V and J genes are TRBV10-2 and TRBJ1-1, with D possibly being TRBD1 (5 bases). V was shortened by 8 bases and J by 1 base, with 14 bases between the two germline ends. Germline V gene lookup returns CDR1 WSHSY and CDR2 SAAADI. This CDR3 contains 14 residues. The DNA of the CDR3 is TGCGCCAGCCGAAGCAGGGTAGAGAACACTGAAGCTTTCTTT. It codes for CASRSRVENTEAFF.

This clone was counted a few times. The chain recombines TRBV19 with TRBJ2-5; the match to TRBD1 covers 9 bases. The V gene end was trimmed by 0 bases and the J gene end by 5 bases; junction bases not matched to a gene: 7. The germline V gene encodes CDR1 LNHDA and CDR2 SQIVND (reference sequence). CDR3 length equals 16 residues. This CDR3 is CASSIDHRTGAETQYF. The CDR3 bases are TGTGCCAGTAGTATAGATCATCGGACAGGGGCCGAGACCCAGTACTTC.

This chain connects TRBV3-1 (or the pseudogene TRBV3-2) to TRBJ1-6; TRBD1 might be the D (5 bases). The V gene's germline CDR1 is LGHDT and CDR2 YNNKEL (reference sequence). The CDR3 loop spans 15 amino acids. Between the trimmed V and J ends, which lost 4 bases and 4 bases, there was a span of 11 bases. This CDR3 reads CASSLDTGYNSPLHF. The CDR3 DNA reads TGTGCCAGCAGCCTCGACACAGGATATAATTCACCCCTCCACTTT.

The chain recombines TRBV27 with TRBJ2-2; 7 bases are shared with TRBD1. This CDR3 has 16 amino acids. J lost 1 base, V lost 9 bases, and 11 bases had no gene match. CDR1 MNHEY and CDR2 SMNVEV come from the germline V gene (reference sequence). The CDR3: CASVGLTGVNTGELFF. Written as DNA, the CDR3 is TGTGCCAGTGTAGGATTAACAGGGGTGAACACCGGGGAGCTGTTTTTT.

The J gene is TRBJ1-4, the V gene TRBV30; D is unresolved. CDR1 and CDR2 from the germline V gene are GTSNPN and SVGIG (reference sequence). The CDR3 is 14 amino acids. The V end lost 2 bases, the J end lost 7 bases, and 14 bases lay between the germline ends. The CDR3 spells CAWSTGRDGEKLFF. CDR3 in DNA: TGTGCCTGGAGTACGGGGAGGGATGGTGAAAAACTGTTTTTT.

The chain employs TRBV9 and TRBJ1-2, with D unclear. This CDR3 has 13 amino acids. Germline CDR1 and CDR2: SGDLS and YYNGEE. Trimming cost V 3 bases and J 8 bases, with 14 bases left between them. The CDR3 nucleotides read TGTGCCAGCAGCGCCGACGGGAAGTGGGGCTACACCTTC. This gives the protein CASSADGKWGYTF.

The V gene is TRBV6-5, the J gene TRBJ2-7; possible D gene TRBD1, 6 bases. The CDR3 contains 12 residues. Trimming shortened V by 8 bases and J by 3 bases, and 11 bases separated the two germline ends. CDR1 is MNHEY, CDR2 SVGAGI, per germline. The CDR3: CASQTGNYEQYF. In DNA form, the CDR3 reads TGTGCCAGCCAGACAGGTAACTACGAGCAGTACTTC.

This clone was seen once. The gene calls are TRBV7-2 and TRBJ1-6, with D possibly TRBD1 on 5 matching bases. The CDR3 covers 15 residues. CDR1 and CDR2 from the germline V gene are SGHTA and FQGNSA. The V end lost 1 base, the J end lost 8 bases, and 12 bases lay between the germline ends. The CDR3 bases are TGTGCCAGCAGCTTAGGGGGAGGGGTAGATTCACCCCTCCACTTT. Its translation is CASSLGGGVDSPLHF.

The J gene is TRBJ1-5, the V gene TRBV24-1; 7 bases are a match to TRBD1. Germline values: CDR1 KGHDR, CDR2 SFDVKD. The V and J ends lost 7 bases and 0 bases, in that order; junction bases with no gene match: 5. This CDR3 is 15 amino acids long. The CDR3 DNA reads as TGTGCCACCAGGGGGGACAGAATTAGCAATCAGCCCCAGCATTTT. It specifies CATRGDRISNQPQHF.

The genes are TRBV7-2 and TRBJ2-4; TRBD2 matches 8 bases. Trimming cost V 3 bases and J 0 bases; bases outside gene matches: 13. Germline CDR1 SGHTA, CDR2 FQGNSA. CDR3 length: 19 residues. The CDR3 loop is CASSFGRGSGVVAKNIQYF. The DNA for the CDR3 is TGTGCCAGCAGCTTCGGGAGGGGTAGCGGGGTAGTAGCCAAAAACATTCAGTACTTC.

The rearrangement links TRBV20-1 to TRBJ2-3; D not resolved. The germline V gene encodes CDR1 DFQATT and CDR2 SNEGSKA (reference sequence). Trimming took off 3 bases at V and 3 bases at J, with 7 bases between the two ends. The CDR3 is made up of 12 amino acids. DNA for the CDR3: TGCAGTGCTAGTGTCGGGACAGATACGCAGTATTTT. Encoded protein: CSASVGTDTQYF.

The chain links TRBV14 to TRBJ2-1; D gene unclear. CDR3 length: 16 residues. Trimming left V 1 base short and J 5 bases short, with 15 bases between. Per the germline V gene, CDR1 is SGHDN and CDR2 is FVKESK. CDR3 residues: CASSQVPQKVHNEQFF. In nucleotides, the CDR3 is TGTGCCAGCAGCCAAGTCCCACAGAAGGTCCACAATGAGCAGTTCTTC. Based on the CDR3 plus reference TRBV14 and TRBJ2-1, the full variable domain is EAGVTQFPSHSVIEKGQTVTLRCDPISGHDNLYWYRRVMGKEIKFLLHFVKESKQDESGMPNNRFLAERTGGTYSTLKVQPAELEDSGVYFCASSQVPQKVHNEQFFGPGTRLTVL.

The chain links TRBV18 to TRBJ1-2; D gene ambiguous. The CDR3 extends over 13 amino acids. V lost 0 bases to trimming and J lost 8 bases, with 10 bases between them. Germline CDR1 reads KGHSH; CDR2 reads LQKENI. The CDR3 DNA reads as TGTGCCAGCTCACCACCCGGTGGGCACGGCTACACCTTC. Protein: CASSPPGGHGYTF.

The chain carries TRBV6-5 and TRBJ1-2; 10 nucleotides agree with TRBD1. The V gene's germline CDR1 is MNHEY and CDR2 SVGAGI. The CDR3 is 15 amino acids. The junction had 11 bases not matched to a gene; V was cut back by 6 bases and J by 7 bases. CDR3 residues: CASRGTLGTGAGYTF. The CDR3 DNA is TGTGCCAGCAGGGGCACCTTGGGGACAGGGGCTGGCTACACCTTC.

The gene calls are TRBV7-3 and TRBJ2-1, with 9 bases fitting TRBD2. The CDR3 runs 14 residues. V trimming: 8 bases; J trimming: 10 bases; junction bases outside the gene matches: 12. Germline lookup yields CDR1 SGHTA and CDR2 FQGTGA. The CDR3 region has the DNA TGTGCCAGCTCCTCGGCTAGCGGGACTTGGGAGCAGTTCTTC. This sequence encodes CASSSASGTWEQFF.